Listed here are 8 T cell receptor beta chains from one sample, sequenced in a study of T cells in Graves' hyperthyroidism and ophthalmopathy (dated by TCRdb to the late 2010s). Libraries were built with multiplex PCR. The sample was run on an Illumina HiSeq 2000. Amplification of TCR beta CDR3 regions was carried out from RNA transcripts. A first-round RT-PCR of the TCR CDR3 used the HTBI primer set with the Qiagen OneStep RT-PCR kit. Starting from the raw public reads, TCRdb applied fastp trimming at Q25, assembled clones with MiXCR and retained in-frame beta chains. Records with the same CDR3 protein are collapsed into one entry carrying the most frequent genes and DNA. The sample table holds under 700,000 distinct CDR3 sequences, of which about 43% were seen once. Together, the top ten hold about 7.9% of the sample. Sequencing was performed on peripheral blood or thyroid tissue (not recorded which). The receptors here all came from a woman between 18 and 29 years old with Graves' hyperthyroidism. Donor details come from another sample of the same person, matched by shared clones.

The rearrangement uses TRBV7-2 and TRBJ1-2, with D possibly matching TRBD1 (5 bases). Germline lookup yields CDR1 SGHTA and CDR2 FQGNSA. CDR3 length: 14 amino acids. Trimming took off 6 bases at V and 6 bases at J, with 17 bases between the two ends. The CDR3 loop is CASRVTGWGDGYTF. In DNA form, the CDR3 reads TGTGCCAGCAGAGTTACGGGCTGGGGCGATGGCTACACCTTC. Full variable domain (outside the CDR3, taken from reference TRBV7-2 and TRBJ1-2): GAGVSQSPSNKVTEKGKDVELRCDPISGHTALYWYRQSLGQGLEFLIYFQGNSAPDKSGLPSDRFSAERTGGSVSTLTIQRTQQEDSAVYLCASRVTGWGDGYTFGSGTRLTVV.

The gene calls are TRBV5-4 and TRBJ2-5; the D gene is possibly TRBD2 (5 bases). CDR3 length: 16 residues. Germline values: CDR1 SGHNT, CDR2 YYREEE (reference sequence). V lost 1 base and J 0 bases, leaving 13 bases between the germline ends. Here the CDR3 DNA reads TGTGCCAGCAGCTTGAAAGGTTCGGGGAACCAAGAGACCCAGTACTTC. Its translation: CASSLKGSGNQETQYF.

V usage is TRBV7-6 and J usage is TRBJ1-1; D is unresolved. The CDR3 loop spans 13 amino acids. CDR1 and CDR2 (germline): SGHVS, FNYEAQ. Trimming pared 3 bases from V and 1 base from J, leaving 6 bases between. CDR3 bases: TGTGCCAGCAGCTTCCCAGAGAACACTGAAGCTTTCTTT. It specifies CASSFPENTEAFF.

This clonotype was seen a few times. The chain employs TRBV24-1 and TRBJ2-5, with D unresolved. V was shortened by 11 bases and J by 5 bases, with 14 bases between the two germline ends. CDR3 length: 12 amino acids. CDR1 is KGHDR and CDR2 is SFDVKD in the germline V gene. CDR3 residues: CASGSGSETQYF. CDR3 DNA sequence: TGTGCCAGCGGTAGTGGGTCCGAGACCCAGTACTTC.

The sample holds a few counts of this clonotype. This rearrangement joins TRBV9 to TRBJ2-5; D not certain. The CDR3 loop spans 11 amino acids. The germline gives CDR1 SGDLS, CDR2 YYNGEE. V lost 5 bases and J 6 bases, leaving 8 bases between the germline ends. CDR3 amino acids: CASSTSQTQYF. The CDR3 bases are TGTGCCAGCAGTACGAGCCAGACCCAGTACTTC. The full variable domain, its missing parts supplied by reference TRBV9 and TRBJ2-5, is DSGVTQTPKHLITATGQRVTLRCSPRSGDLSVYWYQQSLDQGLQFLIQYYNGEERAKGNILERFSAQQFPDLHSELNLSSLELGDSALYFCASSTSQTQYFGPGTRLLVL.

CDR3 DNA: TGTGCCAGCAGATCTCCCCTTGGGACAGGGGGATACGAGCAGTACTTC. The encoded protein is CASRSPLGTGGYEQYF. This sequence joins TRBV7-9 and TRBJ2-7, with TRBD1 identical over 11 bases. The CDR3 loop spans 16 amino acids. V lost 6 bases, J lost 4 bases, and 11 bases stayed unmatched. CDR1 is SEHNR and CDR2 is FQNEAQ in the germline V gene (reference sequence). The whole variable domain, filled in from reference TRBV7-9 and TRBJ2-7, reads DTGVSQNPRHKITKRGQNVTFRCDPISEHNRLYWYRQTLGQGPEFLTYFQNEAQLEKSRLLSDRFSAERPKGSFSTLEIQRTEQGDSAMYLCASRSPLGTGGYEQYFGPGTRLTVT.

The chain employs TRBV5-1 and TRBJ2-5; 8 bases match TRBD1. There are 19 residues in the CDR3. Germline V gene lookup returns CDR1 SGHRS and CDR2 YFSETQ. Trimming cost V 3 bases and J 0 bases; bases outside gene matches: 16. The CDR3 is CASSSGQVGLGRYQETQYF. For the CDR3, the DNA is TGCGCCAGCAGCTCGGGACAGGTGGGACTCGGCCGGTACCAAGAGACCCAGTACTTC.

This clonotype was recorded many times. The chain is built from TRBV2 and TRBJ1-1; D is uncertain. Germline CDR1 and CDR2: SNHLY and FYNNEI. The CDR3 loop spans 13 amino acids. With 3 bases removed from V and 1 base from J, the gap between germline ends came to 6 bases. The CDR3 DNA follows: TGTGCCAGCAGTGAGATCGGGAACACTGAAGCTTTCTTT. This sequence encodes CASSEIGNTEAFF. The full variable domain, with the rest looked up from reference TRBV2 and TRBJ1-1, is EPEVTQTPSHQVTQMGQEVILRCVPISNHLYFYWYRQILGQKVEFLVSFYNNEISEKSEIFDDQFSVERPDGSNFTLKIRSTKLEDSAMYFCASSEIGNTEAFFGQGTRLTVV.